These T cell receptor beta chains were read from a single sample in a study of blood T cell repertoires in COVID-19. Generated by immunoSEQ multiplex PCR, the TCRdb table keeps only in-frame clones and is missing some. Here the sample spans 95,000 to 150,000 clones, approximately 90% being singletons. Input material: peripheral blood. Receptors were obtained from a woman aged 50 to 65 with acute or convalescent COVID-19. Each CDR3 is given with its conserved first and last residue. The D gene is left open where the match is weak. Size is stated for part of the rows, as once, few or many counts, or as a class when the clone is expanded.

>NA|TRBV6-1|TRBD1|TRBJ2-5
TGTGCCAGCAGTGAAGCGAGGGGGACAGGGAGGGAGGAGACCCAGTACTTC
CASSEARGTGREETQYF
>few|TRBV19|NA|TRBJ2-4
TGTGCCAGTAGTATGGGGACATATGGGACCAAAAACATTCAGTACTTC
CASSMGTYGTKNIQYF
>NA|TRBV4-3|TRBD1|TRBJ1-2
TGCGCCAGCACTGACACAGGGGGCTATGGCTACACCTTC
CASTDTGGYGYTF
>NA|TRBV10-3|NA|TRBJ1-2
TGTGCCATCAGTGAGTCGGGCCAGGGCTATGGCTACACCTTC
CAISESGQGYGYTF
>NA|TRBV30|NA|TRBJ2-1
TGTGCCTGGGGTGACAGTTGGGTTCTCTACAATGAGCAGTTCTTC
CAWGDSWVLYNEQFF
>NA|TRBV18|NA|TRBJ1-1
TGTGCCAGCTCACCACTATTGGCGGGGAACACTGAAGCTTTCTTT
CASSPLLAGNTEAFF
>NA|TRBV5-6|NA|TRBJ2-5
TGTGCCAGCAGCAAGCCGACAGCGAATCAAGAGACCCAGTACTTC
CASSKPTANQETQYF
>few|TRBV4-1|NA|TRBJ1-1
TGCGCCAGCAGCCTTCAAAGTGGTAGCACTGAAGCTTTCTTT
CASSLQSGSTEAFF
>once|TRBV10-3|TRBD2|TRBJ2-3
TGTGCCATCACTGGGGAAGGGCGGGGGAGCACAGATACGCAGTATTTT
CAITGEGRGSTDTQYF
>NA|TRBV29-1|NA|TRBJ1-1
TGCAGCGCCGGGGATTTTAGGGACACTGAAGCTTTCTTT
CSAGDFRDTEAFF
>NA|TRBV10-2|NA|TRBJ1-1
TGCGCCAGCAGTGCCTCACCAGGGCCCCTGGGAGCTTTCTTT
CASSASPGPLGAFF
>NA|TRBV27|TRBD1|TRBJ1-6
TGTGCCAGCAGTCAGGGGGCGGGTAATTCACCCCTCCACTTT
CASSQGAGNSPLHF
>NA|TRBV6-2/TRBV6-3|NA|TRBJ2-5
TGTGCCAGCAGTATAAGACAGCTTTGGTACCAAGAGACCCAGTACTTC
CASSIRQLWYQETQYF
>NA|TRBV5-6|NA|TRBJ1-5
TGTGCCAGCAGCTTGGGGAGATGGCTAGATACCCAGCCCCAGCATTTT
CASSLGRWLDTQPQHF
>NA|TRBV6-2/TRBV6-3|TRBD2|TRBJ2-1
TGTGCCAGCAGTTACGGGGCTAGCGGGAGGGGCAATGAGCAGTTCTTC
CASSYGASGRGNEQFF
>NA|TRBV10-2|TRBD1|TRBJ1-6
TGCGCCAGCAGTGATAGCCCGGGACAGGGACCCCTCCACTTT
CASSDSPGQGPLHF
>once|TRBV25-1|NA|TRBJ2-2
TGTGCCAGCAGTCGGGGGTGGAACACCGGGGAGCTGTTTTTT
CASSRGWNTGELFF
>NA|TRBV5-4|NA|TRBJ1-2
TGTGCCAGCAGCTTCGTTGGCAGGGGCTACGGCTACACCTTC
CASSFVGRGYGYTF
>NA|TRBV11-3|TRBD1|TRBJ2-7
TGTGCCAGCAGCTTGGGGGGACAGGGGGGAAGCGAGCAGTACTTC
CASSLGGQGGSEQYF
>NA|TRBV7-9|NA|TRBJ1-2
TGTGCCAGCAGCTCGGGACTATGGGGCTACACCTTC
CASSSGLWGYTF
>NA|TRBV30|NA|TRBJ1-3
TGTGCCTGGAGAATGGGACTTAGCTCTGGAAACACCATATATTTT
CAWRMGLSSGNTIYF
>NA|TRBV19|NA|TRBJ1-1
TGTGCCAGTAGTAGTTCCGTTAAAGCTTTCTTT
CASSSSVKAFF
>NA|TRBV5-1|TRBD2|TRBJ2-7
TGCGCCAGCAGCTTGACCGGGACTAGCAGGAACTACGAGCAGTACTTC
CASSLTGTSRNYEQYF
>NA|TRBV30|NA|TRBJ2-5
TGTGCCGGACGCTACTCGGGGGTCCAGTACTTC
CAGRYSGVQYF
>NA|TRBV7-9|TRBD1|TRBJ2-1
TGTGCCAGCAGCTTAACGAAGGGGGCGCAAAATGAGCAGTTCTTC
CASSLTKGAQNEQFF
>NA|TRBV14|NA|TRBJ1-6
TGTGCCAGCAGCCAAGAAGAGCCGCGGGGAAGTTCACCCCTCCACTTT
CASSQEEPRGSSPLHF
>NA|TRBV13|NA|TRBJ1-1
TGTGCCAGCAGTTCAGGGGAAACTGAAGCTTTCTTT
CASSSGETEAFF
>NA|TRBV11-1|TRBD1|TRBJ2-7
TGTGCCAGCAGCTTAGTCGGGACAGGGATGCGCGAGCAGTACTTC
CASSLVGTGMREQYF
>once|TRBV4-1|NA|TRBJ2-1
TGCGCCAGCAGCCCTTTTCCGGACTTCGCAGGTGAGCAGTTCTTC
CASSPFPDFAGEQFF
>once|TRBV24-1|TRBD1|TRBJ2-2
TGTGCCACCAGTGACCCCGGGACAGCGAACACCGGGGAGCTGTTTTTT
CATSDPGTANTGELFF
>NA|TRBV11-2|TRBD2|TRBJ2-3
TGTGCCAGCAGCTTGGGTGGGACTAGCGGCACAGATACGCAGTATTTT
CASSLGGTSGTDTQYF
>NA|TRBV3-1/TRBV3-2|TRBD2|TRBJ2-1
TGTGCCAGCAGCCGTAAGAGCTTGGGACTAGCGGGAGTAAAGGGGAATGAGCAGTTCTTC
CASSRKSLGLAGVKGNEQFF
>NA|TRBV19|NA|TRBJ1-1
TGTGCCAGTAGCTCGGGATACAACACTGAAGCTTTCTTT
CASSSGYNTEAFF
>NA|TRBV10-3|NA|TRBJ1-1
TGTGCCATCAGTGGAAACCCGGGGTGGACTGAAGCTTTCTTT
CAISGNPGWTEAFF
>once|TRBV19|TRBD2|TRBJ2-2
TGTGCCAGTAGTATTAGCGGGGGGGCCGGGGAGCTGTTTTTT
CASSISGGAGELFF
>NA|TRBV6-1|NA|TRBJ2-3
TGTGCCAGCAGTGCGACATGGCCAGGGTCAATCACAGATACGCAGTATTTT
CASSATWPGSITDTQYF
>NA|TRBV4-1|NA|TRBJ2-1
TGCGCCAGCAGCCAAGAACCCACCCGGGGGGGGGCAGGGGGTGAGCAGTTCTTC
CASSQEPTRGGAGGEQFF
>NA|TRBV30|NA|TRBJ2-7
TGTGCCTGGAGTGCGGGACTCTATGCCTACGAGCAGTACTTC
CAWSAGLYAYEQYF
>NA|TRBV10-1|TRBD1|TRBJ1-6
TGCGCCAGCAGCAAGACAGGGGTTGGATCACCCCTCCACTTT
CASSKTGVGSPLHF